This TCR beta chain derives from a study of Ad26.COV2.S vaccination and SARS-CoV-2 variants. General observations from the study: Breadth, reportedly substantial, characterized the spike-specific CD8+ and CD4+ T cell responses after vaccination. Overall T cell responses may have been underestimated by the analyses of TCR breadth and depth. Higher spike-specific TCR breadth was found in vaccine recipients than in placebo recipients. With respect to non-spike TCR breadth, vaccine and placebo recipients were similar.

Libraries were prepared by immunoSEQ multiplex PCR; TCRdb keeps only in-frame clonotypes and omits some of them. The data hold 150,000 to 200,000 clones, with 87% observed a single time. Concerning this clone: As yet, its antigen is unknown.

CDR1 is SGHNT and CDR2 is YYREEE in the germline V gene (reference sequence). The CDR3 contains 15 residues. V lost 1 base, J lost 5 bases, and 15 bases lay in between. The receptor was isolated from a human donor who had recovered from COVID-19. Sequencing used peripheral blood, obtained after recovery from COVID-19. The V call is TRBV5-4, the J call TRBJ1-1; no clear D. The CDR3 sequence: CASSLRREIGTEAFF. As DNA, the CDR3 is TGTGCCAGCAGCTTGAGGCGGGAAATTGGGACTGAAGCTTTCTTT. The full variable domain, completed using reference TRBV5-4 and TRBJ1-1, is ETGVTQSPTHLIKTRGQQVTLRCSSQSGHNTVSWYQQALGQGPQFIFQYYREEENGRGNFPPRFSGLQFPNYSSELNVNALELDDSALYLCASSLRREIGTEAFFGQGTRLTVV.